This T cell receptor (beta chain) came from a study of Graves' ophthalmopathy and Graves' hyperthyroidism (dated by TCRdb to the late 2010s). Turning to the overall study: Peripheral blood was collected at initial diagnosis, prior to any treatment. In roughly 6 hyperthyroidism patients, the T-cell repertoires found in thyroid tissue were compared with those found in blood. A discovery set of 95 to 100 patients (around 44 ophthalmopathy, some 58 stable hyperthyroidism) was enrolled to explore V-J signatures distinguishing ophthalmopathy from hyperthyroidism. An independent validation cohort comprised about 20 hyperthyroidism patients and 15 to 17 patients who later progressed from hyperthyroidism to ophthalmopathy. Following sampling, methimazole starting at 30 mg daily was administered to hyperthyroidism patients, and high-dose intravenous methylprednisolone was administered to ophthalmopathy patients. In total, 135 blood samples were TCR-sequenced: around 42 ophthalmopathy, some 72 hyperthyroidism and some 17 hyperthyroidism-to-ophthalmopathy patients. The study used TCR beta repertoire signatures to distinguish Graves' ophthalmopathy from Graves' hyperthyroidism and to predict progression to ophthalmopathy. The study at large found these results: Most expanded thyroid clonotypes with frequency above 0.001 were also detected in blood, suggesting blood repertoires may reflect the thyroid immune response. The 13-signature model separated ophthalmopathy from stable hyperthyroidism with approximately 85% sensitivity and approximately 81% specificity in cross-validation, and 80%/75% in the test set. In validation, the model predicted ophthalmopathy progression with about 64% sensitivity and about 77% specificity; some twelve predicted patients were CT-confirmed with GO in a median of 6.5 months. Sample size was not predetermined statistically, and investigators were not blinded to group allocation.

For repertoire sequencing, the TCR beta CDR3 regions were amplified from RNA transcripts. The first round was an RT-PCR using HTBI primers with the Qiagen OneStep RT-PCR kit, and this first round was followed by a second-round multiplex PCR, then size selection and purification. Libraries were sequenced on an Illumina HiSeq2000 using paired-end 100 bp reads. The authors' pipeline ran thus. SOAPnuke was used for read processing, and reads with adapters, uncalled bases, a mean Phred below 15, or no exact constant-primer or identifier match were discarded. COPE v1.2.5 was used to merge high-quality paired reads. Each unique nucleotide sequence was treated as a clonotype, and MiTCR v1.1 was used to align the clonotypes to the IMGT TRB V, D and J references. Only V-J combinations with frequency above 0.0001 were analysed, covering around 99% of repertoires. A TCR clonal expansion and chaos score per V-J combination was defined as the ratio of F50 clonal expansion to chaos observed in the TCRdist matrix. Features were reduced by Welch's t-statistics and random forest to around 14 V-J combinations, which fed a naive Bayes classifier. Thyroid-blood repertoire similarity was quantified with the Morisita-Horn index. TCRdb passed the public sequencing reads through fastp at Q25 and MiXCR, retaining productive beta sequences. Merged by CDR3 protein, the rows form single entries marked with the most common genes and DNA. The V and J calls, along with clone size, are taken from TCRdb and not from the paper's own processing. The sample table holds roughly 350,000 distinct CDR3 sequences, of which about a sixth were seen once. The ten top clones hold 2% to 3% of the sample.

Inclusive of the bounding cysteine and phenylalanine, the CDR3 is 15 residues long. This entry keeps only the CDR3 DNA: 45 bases, framed from base 1. The germline V gene encodes CDR1 MNHNS and CDR2 SASEGT. Here V drops 8 bases and J drops 3 bases, and the junction holds 8 bases not matched to any gene. Ten or more counts support this clonotype. Its antigen target is currently unknown. Nothing much larger sits one base from this clone, and base qualities are not available. A patient counted as having stable hyperthyroidism if there was no progression to ophthalmopathy within 18 months of follow-up. Hyperthyroidism patients were newly diagnosed, with disease duration under 2 months, and aged 18 to 65 years. Anyone with other autoimmune diseases, uncontrolled infections, pregnancy or lactation was excluded from the study. Diagnosis relied on clinical symptoms, serum thyroxine, TRAb, thyroid ultrasound and orbital computed tomography. Using Ficoll-Paque density gradient centrifugation, PBMCs were isolated from less than 13 ml of fresh peripheral blood. Total RNA was extracted with Trizol reagent and quality-checked on an Agilent 2100 Bioanalyzer.

The sequence is built from TRBV6-1 and TRBJ2-5, with 11 middle bases fitting TRBD2. The clonotype originates from an adult woman with stable Graves' hyperthyroidism. Sequenced: peripheral blood. The DNA reads as follows: TGTGCCAGCTCAGGGACTAGCGGAAATGAAGAGACCCAGTACTTC. Protein translation: CASSGTSGNEETQYF.